This T cell receptor beta chain is drawn from a study of blood T cell repertoires in COVID-19. Per the original methods: For nucleated cells, counts were estimated from reference gene primer amplification. Clones were read by immunoSEQ multiplex PCR, and TCRdb kept only the in-frame ones, dropping some. The V and J calls and clone size are taken from that table; D and trimming were inferred from the DNA. The sample has 300,000 or so clones, about 90% seen once. Grouping used clinical history reported by participants in a survey and questionnaire. Cohort 3 donors were reported recovered after two negative PCRs, clearance, or symptom resolution. This clone was found once. V trimming: 3 bases; J trimming: 0 bases; junction bases outside the gene matches: 3. This CDR3 is built from 15 residues. Germline-derived CDR1 and CDR2 are MDHEN and SYDVKM.

The sample comprised PBMCs or T cells enriched from blood (not recorded which). This TCR was sampled from a woman aged 25-40 years who had recovered from COVID-19. The chain recombines TRBV28 with TRBJ2-3; 7 bases align to TRBD1. The CDR3 bases are TGTGCCAGCAGTTTGACAGGGTTGAGCACAGATACGCAGTATTTT. The encoded protein is CASSLTGLSTDTQYF.